The entry below gives a single T cell receptor beta chain sequence along with its context. These data originate in a study of blood T cell repertoires in COVID-19. Participants, about 18 to 90 years old, spanned fewer than 30 US areas. Participants reported their clinical history, and cohort assignment relied on those reports. The CDR3 has 16 residues. CDR1 and CDR2 (germline): SGDLS, YYNGEE. The V segment lost 4 bases and the J segment 0 bases; nucleotides outside the gene matches: 10. Per the study methods: Quantification of nucleated cells was approximated via reference gene primer amplification. Here immunoSEQ multiplex PCR was the method, and the copy in TCRdb shows in-frame clones only, minus some. From that table come the V and J calls and clone size; the DNA was used to work out D and trimming. The repertoire holds approximately 290,000 clones, roughly 89% seen once, with approximately 4.3% in the top ten.

Sequencing was done on a sample of PBMCs or T cells enriched from blood (not recorded which). V usage is TRBV9 and J usage is TRBJ2-7; 7 bases map to TRBD1. This sequence was found in a woman aged 18-35 years with acute COVID-19. The CDR3 DNA sequence: TGTGCCAGCAGCACTTCCCCAGGGGGAGACTCCTACGAGCAGTACTTC. This translates into CASSTSPGGDSYEQYF.